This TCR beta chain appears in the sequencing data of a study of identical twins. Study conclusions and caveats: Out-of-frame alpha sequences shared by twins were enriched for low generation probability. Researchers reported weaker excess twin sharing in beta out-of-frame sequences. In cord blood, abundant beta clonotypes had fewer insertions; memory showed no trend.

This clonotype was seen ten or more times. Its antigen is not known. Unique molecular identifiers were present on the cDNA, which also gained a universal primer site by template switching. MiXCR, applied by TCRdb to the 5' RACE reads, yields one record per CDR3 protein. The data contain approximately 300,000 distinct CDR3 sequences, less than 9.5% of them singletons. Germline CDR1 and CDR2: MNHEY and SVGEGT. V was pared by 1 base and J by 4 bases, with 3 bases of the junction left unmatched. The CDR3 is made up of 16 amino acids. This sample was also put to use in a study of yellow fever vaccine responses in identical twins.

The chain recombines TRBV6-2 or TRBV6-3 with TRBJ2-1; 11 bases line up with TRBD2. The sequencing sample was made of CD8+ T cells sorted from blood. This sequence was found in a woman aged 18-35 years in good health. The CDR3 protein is CASSYLLAGDYNEQFF. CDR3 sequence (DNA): TGTGCCAGCAGTTACTTACTAGCGGGAGATTACAATGAGCAGTTCTTC.